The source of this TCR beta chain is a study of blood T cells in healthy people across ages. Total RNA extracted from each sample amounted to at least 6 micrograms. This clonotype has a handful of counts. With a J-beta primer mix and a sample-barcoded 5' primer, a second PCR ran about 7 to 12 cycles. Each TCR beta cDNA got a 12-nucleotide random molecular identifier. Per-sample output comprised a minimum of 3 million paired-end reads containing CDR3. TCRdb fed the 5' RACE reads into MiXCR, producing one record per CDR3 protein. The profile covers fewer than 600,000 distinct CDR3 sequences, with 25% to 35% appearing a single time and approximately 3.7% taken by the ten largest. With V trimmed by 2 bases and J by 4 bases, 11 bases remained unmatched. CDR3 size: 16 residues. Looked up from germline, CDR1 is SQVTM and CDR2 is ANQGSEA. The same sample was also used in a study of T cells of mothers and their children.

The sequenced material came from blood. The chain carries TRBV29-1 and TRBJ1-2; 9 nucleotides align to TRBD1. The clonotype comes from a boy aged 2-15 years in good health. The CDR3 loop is CSVENSGTGRIYGYTF. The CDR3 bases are TGCAGCGTTGAAAATAGCGGGACAGGGAGGATCTATGGCTACACCTTC. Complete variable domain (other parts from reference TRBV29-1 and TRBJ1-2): SAVISQKPSRDICQRGTSLTIQCQVDSQVTMMFWYRQQPGQSLTLIATANQGSEATYESGFVIDKFPISRPNLTFSTLTVSNMSPEDSSIYLCSVENSGTGRIYGYTFGSGTRLTVV.